Described below is a single T cell receptor beta chain sequence and its context. As yet, its antigen is unknown. This entry comes from a study of monozygotic twins with cystic fibrosis. Study-wide results and caveats: V usage most resembled the co-twin in 13 of 16 pairs.

V was clipped by 4 bases and J by 3 bases; unmatched bases: 0. This CDR3 has 12 residues. Germline loops: CDR1 WNHNN, CDR2 SYGVQD (reference sequence). Sequenced by immunoSEQ multiplex PCR; TCRdb stores in-frame clones only, minus some. The data show some 26,000 clones, 80% to 95% seen once. The chain has TRBV10-1 and TRBJ2-7, with 7 bases lining up with TRBD1. The sequence was obtained from a girl aged 2-10 years with cystic fibrosis. What was sequenced was blood. The CDR3: CASSGQGYEQYF. CDR3 DNA sequence: TGCGCCAGCAGTGGACAGGGCTACGAGCAGTACTTC.